Following are 14 T cell receptor beta chains from one sample sequenced in a study of T cell clonality in common variable immunodeficiency. The repertoire was sequenced with immunoSEQ multiplex PCR; TCRdb's copy has only in-frame clones and lacks some. The specimen has roughly 48,000 clones, none found just once. Input material: peripheral blood mononuclear cells. The receptors shown here come from a person aged 18-70 years in good health.

Ten or more counts support this clone. The CDR3 end lies 3 residues beyond the end of the read and is filled in from the germline J gene. The chain has TRBV7-2 and TRBJ2-7; D ambiguous. Trimming shortened V by 5 bases and J by 0 bases, and 8 bases separated the two germline ends. Germline values: CDR1 SGHTA, CDR2 FQGNSA. This CDR3 is 13 amino acids long. CDR3 bases read: TGTGCCAGCAGCCCACCCAGCTCCTACGAG. Its translation is CASSPPSSYE. The full CDR3 is CASSPPSSYEQYF.

This clone was detected many times. The read finishes 3 residues shy of the CDR3 end, and the germline J gene is used to complete it. The chain joins TRBV29-1 to TRBJ2-3, with 12 bases fitting TRBD2. The CDR3 sequence is 15 residues long. The germline V gene encodes CDR1 SQVTM and CDR2 ANQGSEA. Trimming at V came to 6 bases and at J to 7 bases, leaving 11 bases not matched to a gene. The CDR3 sequence is CSVGTSGYTMNTQYF. The part of the CDR3 DNA that was read is TGCAGCGTGGGGACTAGCGGGTATACTATGAATACG.

This clone was found a few times. The read ends 3 residues shy of where the CDR3 ends; the end is completed using the germline J gene. J is TRBJ1-2 and V is TRBV7-6, with a possible D match to TRBD1 (5 bases). V lost 8 bases and J lost 3, with 19 bases in between. The CDR3 contains 15 residues. CDR1 and CDR2 (germline): SGHVS, FNYEAQ. This CDR3 reads CASRTEGEEDYGYTF. The sequenced CDR3 bases are TGTGCCAGCCGTACAGAAGGGGAGGAGGACTATGGC.

This clone has a handful of counts. The CDR3 end lies 3 residues beyond the end of the read and is filled in from the germline J gene. The gene calls are TRBV20-1 and TRBJ1-6; TRBD1 agrees at 12 bases. The length of the CDR3 is 15 residues. The J segment lost 10 bases and the V segment lost 3 bases, leaving 7 bases of the junction unmatched. Germline V lookup: CDR1 DFQATT, CDR2 SNEGSKA (reference sequence). CDR3 amino acids: CSARGQGARRSPLHF. CDR3 bases read: TGCAGTGCTAGGGGACAGGGGGCGCGTAGATCACCC.

Turning to this clone: The read ends 3 residues shy of where the CDR3 ends; the end is completed using the germline J gene. The chain employs TRBV11-2 and TRBJ2-3; 7 bases are shared with TRBD1. V lost 2 bases, J lost 5 bases, and 4 bases stayed unmatched. The germline V gene has CDR1 SGHAT and CDR2 FQNNGV. This CDR3 region has 14 residues. CDR3 loop: CASSLRGPGDTQYF. Partial CDR3 DNA: TGTGCCAGCAGCTTAAGGGGGCCGGGAGATACG.

This clone was seen ten or more times. The DNA ends 3 residues before the CDR3 does, and the rest of the CDR3 is filled in from the germline J gene. The chain uses TRBV6-2 or TRBV6-3 and TRBJ2-1; 7 bases align to TRBD2. The CDR3 length is 16 residues. Trimming at V came to 2 bases and at J to 5 bases, leaving 9 bases not matched to a gene. Germline V gene lookup returns CDR1 MNHEY and CDR2 SVGEGT. CDR3 region: CASSYLTSRRNNEQFF. The sequenced part of the CDR3 DNA is TGTGCCAGCAGTTACCTGACTAGCCGCAGAAACAATGAG.

The table lists this clone with many counts. Read sequence stops 3 residues before the CDR3 end, and the germline J gene provides the missing end. The chain recombines TRBV5-1 with TRBJ2-1, with D possibly being TRBD2 (5 bases). Trimming cost V 0 bases and J 2 bases, with 12 bases left between them. The germline V gene encodes CDR1 SGHRS and CDR2 YFSETQ. The CDR3 sequence is 16 residues long. The CDR3 bases that were read are TGCGCCAGCAGCTTGGGGGCAGCGGAACCCTACAATGAG. Its translation is CASSLGAAEPYNE. The whole CDR3 is CASSLGAAEPYNEQFF.

Ten or more counts support this clone. Read coverage stops 3 residues before the CDR3 terminus; the germline J gene supplies the remainder. The J gene is TRBJ2-7, the V gene TRBV5-1; 9 nucleotides agree with TRBD1. This CDR3 is built from 14 residues. J lost 6 bases, V lost 3 bases, and 7 bases had no gene match. Germline values: CDR1 SGHRS, CDR2 YFSETQ. Here the CDR3 reads CASSSRQGGTEQYF. Incomplete CDR3 DNA: TGCGCCAGCAGCTCGCGACAGGGGGGGACCGAG.

The sample holds many counts of this clone. The sequenced fragment ends 3 residues before the CDR3 boundary, so the rest is inferred from the germline J gene. The gene calls are TRBV24-1 and TRBJ2-1; 7 bases match TRBD2. V trimming: 1 base; J trimming: 7 bases; junction bases outside the gene matches: 0. Germline loops: CDR1 KGHDR, CDR2 SFDVKD. The CDR3 is made up of 13 amino acids. The CDR3: CATSDLAGNEQFF. The sequenced CDR3 bases are TGTGCCACCAGTGATTTAGCGGGGAATGAG.

A note on this clone: The sequence runs out 3 residues before the end of the CDR3; the remainder is reconstructed from the germline J gene. V usage is TRBV6-1 and J usage is TRBJ2-3; TRBD1 agrees at 10 bases. CDR3 length: 15 residues. Germline assignment: CDR1 MNHNS and CDR2 SASEGT. The CDR3 spells CASSEAGDRGQPQYF. The sequenced CDR3 bases are TGTGCCAGCAGTGAAGCGGGGGACAGGGGTCAGCCG.

This clone was found many times. The CDR3 is cut off 3 residues early in the read; its end comes from the germline J gene. This chain connects TRBV5-1 to TRBJ2-1; weak D call: TRBD2 (5 bases). V lost 4 bases, J lost 8 bases, and 19 bases lay in between. Germline CDR1 SGHRS, CDR2 YFSETQ. The CDR3 covers 15 residues. CDR3 protein: CASSIATAAGDEQFF. The sequenced CDR3 bases are TGCGCCAGCAGCATCGCTACAGCCGCGGGCGATGAG. Full variable domain (rest looked up from reference TRBV5-1 and TRBJ2-1): KAGVTQTPRYLIKTRGQQVTLSCSPISGHRSVSWYQQTPGQGLQFLFEYFSETQRNKGNFPGRFSGRQFSNSRSEMNVSTLELGDSALYLCASSIATAAGDEQFFGPGTRLTVL.

This clone was detected many times. Read data end 3 residues before the CDR3 end; the end is taken from the germline J gene. The rearrangement joins TRBV2 to TRBJ2-5; TRBD2 matches 15 bases. Germline V gene lookup returns CDR1 SNHLY and CDR2 FYNNEI. This CDR3 region has 16 residues. After removal of 6 bases from V and 4 bases from J, the junction contained 6 bases not matched to a gene. This CDR3 is CASRDPGLAGGETQYF. The covered CDR3 bases are TGTGCCAGCAGGGACCCGGGACTAGCGGGAGGAGAGACC.

The sequenced CDR3 bases are TGCAGTGCTAGAGATCCAGGGGGGAGGGGCCGCGAG. Translation: CSARDPGGRGRE. The complete CDR3 reads CSARDPGGRGREQYF. This chain uses TRBV20-1 with TRBJ2-7; D might be TRBD1 or TRBD2, each matching 7 bases. The CDR3 end falls 3 residues outside the read, so it is completed with the germline J gene. Trimming cost V 0 bases and J 6 bases, with 18 bases left between them. The CDR3 runs to 15 residues. Germline loops: CDR1 DFQATT, CDR2 SNEGSKA (reference sequence).

This clone was observed a handful of times. The sequence runs out 3 residues before the end of the CDR3; the remainder is reconstructed from the germline J gene. This rearrangement joins TRBV18 to TRBJ2-2, with a possible D match to TRBD2 (7 bases). Germline V CDR1 and CDR2: KGHSH, LQKENI. This CDR3 has 14 residues. CDR3 sequence reads: CASSASGGNEKLFF. Partial CDR3 DNA: TGTGCCAGCTCGGCTTCGGGGGGCAACGAAAAG.